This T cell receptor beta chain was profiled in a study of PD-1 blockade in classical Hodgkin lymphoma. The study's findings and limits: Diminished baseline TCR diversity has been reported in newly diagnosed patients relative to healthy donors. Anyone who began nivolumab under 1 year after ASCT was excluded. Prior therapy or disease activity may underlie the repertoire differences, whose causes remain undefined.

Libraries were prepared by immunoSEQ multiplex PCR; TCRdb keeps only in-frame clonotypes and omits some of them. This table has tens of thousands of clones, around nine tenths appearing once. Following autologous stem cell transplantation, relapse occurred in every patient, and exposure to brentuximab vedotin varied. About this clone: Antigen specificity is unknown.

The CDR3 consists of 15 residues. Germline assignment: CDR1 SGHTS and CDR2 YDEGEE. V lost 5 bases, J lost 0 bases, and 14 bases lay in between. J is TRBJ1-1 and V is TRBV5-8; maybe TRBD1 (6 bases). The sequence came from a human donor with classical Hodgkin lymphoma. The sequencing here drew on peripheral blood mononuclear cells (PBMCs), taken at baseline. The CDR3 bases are TGTGCCAGCAGACCACTGGGGACACTGAACACTGAAGCTTTCTTT. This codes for CASRPLGTLNTEAFF.